This T cell receptor beta chain is drawn from a study of T cell repertoires in cytomegalovirus infection. Study in general: The public TCR beta signatures pointed to both CMV infection and matching HLA type. Study observations and caveats: Within the response measured ex vivo, HLA-C-restricted CMV-specific TCR beta clonotypes were dominant.

This clonotype was observed at least ten times. Its specificity is not known. There are 15 residues in the CDR3. V dropped 4 bases and J dropped 7; count of bases not matched to a gene: 9. From germline, CDR1 is SGHVS and CDR2 FQNEAQ. From the reads, TCRdb called clonotypes with MiXCR, one entry per CDR3 protein. The repertoire holds about 100,000 distinct CDR3 sequences, with 15% to 20% as singletons. This sequence joins TRBV7-8 and TRBJ2-3, with 9 bases matching TRBD2. Material: PBMCs. The receptor was derived from a human donor in good health (CMV status not recorded). Some clones in this sample may be carry-over from other donors' samples. CDR3 nucleotide sequence: TGTGCCAGCAGCTACCTGCGGGGGGGCCTTTATACGCAGTATTTT. It is translated as CASSYLRGGLYTQYF.